This passage covers 5 T cell receptor beta chains from one sample sequenced in a study of T cells after yellow fever vaccination. Using its own MiXCR run on the 5' RACE reads, TCRdb lists one record per CDR3 protein. The sample consists of 250,000 or so distinct CDR3 sequences, 6.9% of them appearing once. The source was CD4+ T cells sorted from PBMCs, collected 15 days after the yellow fever booster vaccination. Source of these receptors: a man aged 30 to 39 who received the YFV17D yellow fever vaccine.

This chain uses TRBV18 with TRBJ1-2; D is uncertain. The germline V and J ends were trimmed by 3 bases and 6 bases, with 20 bases remaining between them. CDR1 KGHSH and CDR2 LQKENI come from the germline V gene. The CDR3 has 16 residues. The CDR3 is CASSPPLGVMIDGYTF. CDR3 DNA: TGTGCCAGCTCACCGCCTTTGGGCGTTATGATCGATGGCTACACCTTC. The full variable domain, with the rest looked up from reference TRBV18 and TRBJ1-2, is NAGVMQNPRHLVRRRGQEARLRCSPMKGHSHVYWYRQLPEEGLKFMVYLQKENIIDESGMPKERFSAEFPKEGPSILRIQQVVRGDSAAYFCASSPPLGVMIDGYTFGSGTRLTVV.

There are a few counts of this clonotype. The CDR3 DNA sequence: TGTGCCAGCAGCTTTAACTACTACGGGCGAACCTACGAGCAGTACTTC. Translated: CASSFNYYGRTYEQYF. V usage is TRBV7-2 and J usage is TRBJ2-7; D is uncertain. Germline CDR1 SGHTA, CDR2 FQGNSA. Trimming shortened V by 3 bases and J by 2 bases, and 17 bases separated the two germline ends. The CDR3 has 16 residues.

This clonotype was detected only a few times. The chain has TRBV29-1 and TRBJ2-1; D unclear. The CDR3 spans 10 residues. Trimming pared 2 bases from V and 10 bases from J, leaving 6 bases between. Germline CDR1 is SQVTM and CDR2 is ANQGSEA. Written as DNA, the CDR3 is TGCAGCGTTGAATCTAGGGAGCAGTTCTTC. The encoded protein is CSVESREQFF.

This clonotype was detected ten times or more. V and J are TRBV9 and TRBJ2-5; 7 nucleotides agree with TRBD2. The V and J ends lost 4 bases and 4 bases, in that order; junction bases with no gene match: 7. Germline V gene data show CDR1 as SGDLS and CDR2 as YYNGEE. The CDR3 has 14 residues. The DNA of the CDR3 is TGTGCCAGCAGCAAGAACGGGGAGGGAGAGACCCAGTACTTC. It translates to CASSKNGEGETQYF.

The chain is built from TRBV12-3 or TRBV12-4 and TRBJ2-6; D gene unclear. V gave up 5 bases and J gave up 1 base, with 9 bases separating them. CDR3 length: 15 amino acids. CDR3 in amino acids: CASSPLGSGANVLTF. The DNA of the CDR3 is TGTGCCAGCAGTCCCCTTGGATCTGGGGCCAACGTCCTGACTTTC.